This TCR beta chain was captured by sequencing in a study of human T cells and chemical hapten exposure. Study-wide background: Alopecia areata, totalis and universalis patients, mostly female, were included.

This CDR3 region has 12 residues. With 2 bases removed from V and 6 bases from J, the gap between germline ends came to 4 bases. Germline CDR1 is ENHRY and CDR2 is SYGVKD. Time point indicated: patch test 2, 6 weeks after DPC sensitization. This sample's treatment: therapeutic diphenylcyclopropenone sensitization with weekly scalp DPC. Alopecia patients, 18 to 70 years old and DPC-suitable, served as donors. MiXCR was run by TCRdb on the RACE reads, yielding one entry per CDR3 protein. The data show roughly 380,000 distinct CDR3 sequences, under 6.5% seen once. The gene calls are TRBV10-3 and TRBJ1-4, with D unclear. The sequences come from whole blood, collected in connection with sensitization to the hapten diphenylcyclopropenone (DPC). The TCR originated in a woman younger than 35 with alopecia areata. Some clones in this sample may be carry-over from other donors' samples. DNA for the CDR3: TGTGCCATCAGTGAGCCGGATGAAAAACTGTTTTTT. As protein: CAISEPDEKLFF.